Below, one TCR beta chain is given with its context. Antigen: not known. The data stem from a study of shared clonotypes between healthy human individuals. Study observations and caveats: An effect of sequencing depth on clonotype sharing among donors was expected. Some clonotypes were shared by all four sorted-subset donors, while others were not shared. The non-shared ones had lower generation probabilities than the shared ones.

The CDR3 spans 14 residues. V was clipped by 6 bases and J by 4 bases; unmatched bases: 6. The germline gives CDR1 MDHEN, CDR2 SYDVKM. Assay execution proceeded at the deep level. The protocol was immunoSEQ multiplex PCR, while the TCRdb copy is restricted to in-frame clones and leaves out a portion. The data show hundreds of thousands of clones, 73% seen once. Naive CD45RA+ and memory CD45RA-negative subsets were split from CD4+ cells. The chain couples TRBV28 to TRBJ1-2; 9 nucleotides line up with TRBD1. The origin of this receptor is a man aged 25-40 years in good health. The sequencing sample was made of memory CD4+ T cells sorted from blood. Subset in this sample: CD45RA-negative fraction. The DNA of the CDR3 is TGTGCCAGCAGGGGACAGGGTTTTGGCTATGGCTACACCTTC. This encodes CASRGQGFGYGYTF.